A single sample is the source of the 8 T cell receptor beta chains below, sequenced in a study of identical twins. TCRdb re-analysed the 5' RACE reads in MiXCR, keeping a single row per CDR3 protein. The repertoire has under 800,000 distinct CDR3 sequences, around 20% of them found once; the top ten carry roughly 4%. These data also formed part of another study, on T cells expressing NK-cell markers.

Sequencing used PBMCs. The receptors come from a woman in her late teens or twenties in good health.

In its sample, this clonotype was seen many times. J is TRBJ2-1 and V is TRBV20-1, with D possibly being TRBD1 (5 bases). Germline CDR1 reads DFQATT; CDR2 reads SNEGSKA (reference sequence). The CDR3 length is 13 residues. V was cut by 6 bases and J by 0 bases, with 9 bases left in between. The CDR3 sequence is CSADTGSYNEQFF. The DNA for the CDR3 is TGCAGTGCCGACACAGGCTCCTACAATGAGCAGTTCTTC.

V usage is TRBV29-1 and J usage is TRBJ2-7, with TRBD2 matching 14 bases. Germline CDR1 is SQVTM and CDR2 is ANQGSEA. The CDR3 spans 17 residues. Trimming at V came to 7 bases and at J to 5 bases, leaving 16 bases not matched to a gene. For the CDR3, the DNA is TGCAGCGCCCTGGGACTAGCGGGAGTCGGGTCGACGGACGAGCAGTACTTC. Translation gives CSALGLAGVGSTDEQYF.

The chain carries TRBV5-8 and TRBJ2-1, with D unresolved. The CDR3 contains 14 residues. V was cut by 0 bases and J by 3 bases, with 7 bases left in between. In germline, CDR1 is SGHTS, CDR2 YDEGEE. CDR3 sequence reads: CASSLETFYNEQFF. The CDR3 nucleotides are TGTGCCAGCAGCTTGGAGACGTTCTACAATGAGCAGTTCTTC. Combining the CDR3 with reference TRBV5-8 and TRBJ2-1 gives the whole variable domain EAGVTQSPTHLIKTRGQQATLRCSPISGHTSVYWYQQALGLGLQFLLWYDEGEERNRGNFPPRFSGRQFPNYSSELNVNALELEDSALYLCASSLETFYNEQFFGPGTRLTVL.

The V call is TRBV6-2 or TRBV6-3, the J call TRBJ2-1; D possibly corresponds to TRBD2 (6 bases). This CDR3 is 13 amino acids long. The V end was cut by 6 bases, the J end by 5 bases, with 11 bases between. Germline V lookup: CDR1 MNHEY, CDR2 SVGEGT. CDR3 in amino acids: CASSRTTNNEQFF. The CDR3 DNA is TGTGCCAGCAGCCGGACTACGAACAATGAGCAGTTCTTC.

As to this clonotype: Relative to the germline gene, one junction end is altered; a read error may explain this. J is TRBJ2-7 and V is TRBV29-1, with D perhaps matching TRBD1 or TRBD2 (5 bases each). The CDR3 is made up of 14 amino acids. The germline CDR1 and CDR2 sequences are SQVTM and ANQGSEA. CDR3 amino acids: CSVEGDPSSYEQYF. CDR3 DNA: TGCAGCGTCGAAGGGGACCCTAGCTCCTACGAGCAGTACTTC.

The chain links TRBV20-1 to TRBJ2-1; TRBD1 agrees at 9 bases. Trimming cost V 2 bases and J 6 bases; bases outside gene matches: 8. Germline lookup yields CDR1 DFQATT and CDR2 SNEGSKA (reference sequence). This CDR3 is built from 15 residues. The CDR3, as DNA: TGCAGTGCTAGACGCTCGGACAGGGGAAGCAATGAGCAGTTCTTC. The encoded protein is CSARRSDRGSNEQFF.

The table lists this clonotype with many counts. This chain links TRBV9 with TRBJ1-1, with D unclear. Trimming took off 4 bases at V and 8 bases at J, with 3 bases between the two ends. The germline V gene encodes CDR1 SGDLS and CDR2 YYNGEE. The CDR3 loop spans 9 amino acids. Here the CDR3 reads CASSPEAFF. As DNA, the CDR3 is TGTGCCAGCAGCCCCGAAGCTTTCTTT.

The rearrangement links TRBV9 to TRBJ2-5; 10 bases align to TRBD2. The J segment lost 4 bases and the V segment lost 0 bases, leaving 6 bases of the junction unmatched. Germline CDR1 SGDLS, CDR2 YYNGEE. The CDR3 covers 16 residues. As DNA, the CDR3 is TGTGCCAGCAGCGTAGATAGCGGGAGGATTGTAGAGACCCAGTACTTC. Amino acid sequence: CASSVDSGRIVETQYF.